Listed below are T cell receptor beta chains from one sample, sequenced in a study of CD8 T cells in Susac syndrome. TCRdb redid the calling of the immunoSEQ multiplex PCR reads with MiXCR, one entry per CDR3 protein. The data show about 250,000 distinct CDR3 sequences, with just under 95% seen just once and around 0.072% held by the top ten. Sequenced sample: CD4+ T cells from PBMCs. The receptors shown here come from a human donor with multiple sclerosis. The CDR3 runs from the conserved cysteine through the conserved F or W. A D gene is named only where the DNA matches it firmly. Expanded clones get a size class; other rows say once, few or many, or leave the size out.

CDR3 DNA,CDR3 protein,clone size,D gene,V gene,J gene
TGTGCCAGCCTTCGGCAGAAGGCTTCACCCCTCCACTTT,CASLRQKASPLHF,few,NA,TRBV2,TRBJ1-6
TGTGCCACCAGTGCGGTAACTAGCCCGACCTACGAGCAGTACTTC,CATSAVTSPTYEQYF,NA,NA,TRBV24-1,TRBJ2-7
TGCGCCAGCAGCCAGGGGGAGGGTACCTCTGGAAACACCATATATTTT,CASSQGEGTSGNTIYF,NA,NA,TRBV4-1,TRBJ1-3
TGTGCCACCAGTGATTTTACTAGCGGGAGGGCCGATGAGCAGTTCTTC,CATSDFTSGRADEQFF,NA,TRBD2,TRBV24-1,TRBJ2-1
TGTGCCAGCAGGGACAGGGTCCGAAATCAGCCCCAGCATTTT,CASRDRVRNQPQHF,NA,TRBD1,TRBV2,TRBJ1-5
TGTGCTAGCAGCTTACTAACCGGGGAGCTGTTTTTT,CASSLLTGELFF,NA,NA,TRBV7-7,TRBJ2-2
TGTGCCAGCAGCCAAGTTTTCGGGAATACGCAGTATTTT,CASSQVFGNTQYF,NA,NA,TRBV3-1,TRBJ2-3
TGTGCTAGCAGCCCTACCTCTGGGGCCAACGTCCTGACTTTC,CASSPTSGANVLTF,NA,NA,TRBV7-7,TRBJ2-6
TGTGCCAGCAGTCCCCATAGGGGGAACACTGAAGCTTTCTTT,CASSPHRGNTEAFF,few,NA,TRBV6-5,TRBJ1-1
TGTGCCAGCATACCCATCAGGAACACTGAAGCTTTCTTT,CASIPIRNTEAFF,NA,NA,TRBV6-7,TRBJ1-1
TGTGCCAGTAGTATCGGTCCGGGACAGGGGGACGCGAACACTGAAGCTTTCTTT,CASSIGPGQGDANTEAFF,few,TRBD1,TRBV19,TRBJ1-1